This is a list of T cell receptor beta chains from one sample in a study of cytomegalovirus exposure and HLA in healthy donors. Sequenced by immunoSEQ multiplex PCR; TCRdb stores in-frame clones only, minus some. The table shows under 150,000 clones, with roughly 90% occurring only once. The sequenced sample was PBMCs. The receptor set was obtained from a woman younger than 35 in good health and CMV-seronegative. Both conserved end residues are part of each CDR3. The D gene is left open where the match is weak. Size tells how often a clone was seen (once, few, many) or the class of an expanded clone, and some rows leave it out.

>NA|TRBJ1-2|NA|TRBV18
CASSLVIEADYGYTF
TGTGCCAGCTCCCTTGTGATCGAGGCGGACTATGGCTACACCTTC
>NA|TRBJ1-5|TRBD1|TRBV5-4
CASSLGQGQPQHF
TGTGCCAGCAGCTTAGGACAGGGGCAGCCCCAGCATTTT
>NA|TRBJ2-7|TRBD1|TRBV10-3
CAISGLRRDRDSYEQYF
TGTGCCATCAGCGGCCTCCGGCGGGACAGGGATTCCTACGAGCAGTACTTC
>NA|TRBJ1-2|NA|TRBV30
CAWSPQQGTGYGYTF
TGTGCCTGGAGTCCCCAGCAGGGAACGGGCTATGGCTACACCTTC
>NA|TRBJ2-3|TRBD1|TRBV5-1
CASSSGQGRDTQYF
TGCGCCAGCAGCTCGGGACAGGGTAGAGATACGCAGTATTTT
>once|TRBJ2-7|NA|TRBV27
CASSFQQTHSYEQYF
TGTGCCAGCAGTTTCCAACAGACACACTCCTACGAGCAGTACTTC
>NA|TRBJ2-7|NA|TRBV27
CASGTSSYEQYF
TGTGCCAGCGGGACATCCTCCTACGAGCAGTACTTC
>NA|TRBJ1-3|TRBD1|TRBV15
CATSRGGIGQGAGNTIYF
TGTGCCACCAGCAGAGGTGGAATAGGCCAGGGGGCAGGAAACACCATATATTTT
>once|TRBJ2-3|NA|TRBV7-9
CASSPPGVSTDTQYF
TGTGCCAGCAGTCCCCCCGGGGTCAGCACAGATACGCAGTATTTT
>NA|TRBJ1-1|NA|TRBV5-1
CASSLAGDDTEAFF
TGCGCCAGCAGCTTGGCAGGGGACGACACTGAAGCTTTCTTT
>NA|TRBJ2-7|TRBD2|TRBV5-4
CASSPRGGGLSYEQYF
TGTGCCAGCAGCCCGCGGGGCGGGGGGCTAAGTTACGAGCAGTACTTC
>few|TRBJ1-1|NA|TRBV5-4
CASSLGSDSLKAFF
TGTGCCAGCAGCTTGGGTTCGGACAGCCTAAAAGCTTTCTTT